This T cell receptor (beta chain) was identified in a study of blood T cells in healthy people across ages. General study results and limits: Aged donors had fewer naive CD4+ cells and lower diversity than long-lived donors.

Primers used in a second PCR of about 7 to 12 cycles were a sample-barcoded 5' primer and a J-beta primer mix. Each sample provided no less than 2.5 million CDR3-containing paired-end reads. TCRdb passed the 5' RACE reads through MiXCR, listing each CDR3 protein once. The table lists roughly 1,300,000 distinct CDR3 sequences, almost 60% of them singletons, with roughly 7% in the top ten. Germline V gene data show CDR1 as SQVTM and CDR2 as ANQGSEA. V was cut by 5 bases and J by 5 bases, with 13 bases left in between. CDR3 length equals 13 residues. This clonotype was seen only once. What it recognizes is unknown.

This receptor was identified in a man between 18 and 35 years old in good health. Sequenced sample: blood. The chain couples TRBV29-1 to TRBJ1-5; possible D gene TRBD1, 5 bases. The CDR3, as DNA: TGCAGCGTTAAGGGCCTGGGGGATCAGCCCCAGCATTTT. It codes for CSVKGLGDQPQHF.